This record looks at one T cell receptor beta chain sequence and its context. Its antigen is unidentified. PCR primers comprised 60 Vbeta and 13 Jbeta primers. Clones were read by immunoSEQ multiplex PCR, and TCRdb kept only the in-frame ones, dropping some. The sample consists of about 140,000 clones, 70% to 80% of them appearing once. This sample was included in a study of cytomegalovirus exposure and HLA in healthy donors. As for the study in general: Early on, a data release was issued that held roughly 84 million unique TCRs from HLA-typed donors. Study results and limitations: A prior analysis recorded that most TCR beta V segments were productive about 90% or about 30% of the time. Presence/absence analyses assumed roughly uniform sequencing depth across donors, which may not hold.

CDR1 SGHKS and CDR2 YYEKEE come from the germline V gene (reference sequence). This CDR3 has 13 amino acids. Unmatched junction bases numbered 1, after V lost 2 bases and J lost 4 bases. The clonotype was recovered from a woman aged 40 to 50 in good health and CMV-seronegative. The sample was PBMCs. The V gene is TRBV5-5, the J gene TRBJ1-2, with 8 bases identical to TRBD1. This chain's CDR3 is CASSFTGGYGYTF. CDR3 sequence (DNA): TGTGCCAGCAGCTTCACAGGGGGCTATGGCTACACCTTC.